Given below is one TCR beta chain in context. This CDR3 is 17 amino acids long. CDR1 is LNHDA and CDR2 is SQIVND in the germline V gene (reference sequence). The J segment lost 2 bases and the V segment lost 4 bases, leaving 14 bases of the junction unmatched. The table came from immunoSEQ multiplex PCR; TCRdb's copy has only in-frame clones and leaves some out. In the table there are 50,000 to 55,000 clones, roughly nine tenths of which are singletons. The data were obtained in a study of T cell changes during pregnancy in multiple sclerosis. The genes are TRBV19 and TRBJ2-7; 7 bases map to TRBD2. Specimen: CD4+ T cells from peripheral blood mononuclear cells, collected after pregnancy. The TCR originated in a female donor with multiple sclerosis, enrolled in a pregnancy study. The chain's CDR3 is CASSTSAVERGTYEQYF. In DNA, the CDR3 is TGTGCCAGTAGTACTAGTGCTGTCGAGCGGGGCACCTACGAGCAGTACTTC.